This TCR beta chain was documented in a study of cytomegalovirus exposure and HLA in healthy donors. Study-level points and caveats: Most sequenced TCRs were rare (though some public TCRs occurred in many donors).

This clone has more than one count but fewer than ten. Its antigen is unknown. PCR employed 60 Vbeta and 13 Jbeta primers. Profiling relied on immunoSEQ multiplex PCR, and the TCRdb table lists in-frame clones only, not all of them. The data show around 190,000 clones, around 80% seen once. V gave up 6 bases and J gave up 5 bases; unmatched junction bases: 15. CDR1 and CDR2 from the germline V gene are LNHDA and SQIVND (reference sequence). The CDR3 is 17 amino acids. The gene calls are TRBV19 and TRBJ2-3; TRBD2 aligns across 9 bases. This clonotype originated in a young woman in good health and CMV-seropositive. Sequenced sample: PBMCs. The CDR3 is CASSPYGGTSRGDTQYF. The CDR3, as DNA: TGTGCCAGTAGCCCCTATGGGGGGACTAGCAGGGGAGATACGCAGTATTTT. Complete variable domain (other parts from reference TRBV19 and TRBJ2-3): DGGITQSPKYLFRKEGQNVTLSCEQNLNHDAMYWYRQDPGQGLRLIYYSQIVNDFQKGDIAEGYSVSREKKESFPLTVTSAQKNPTAFYLCASSPYGGTSRGDTQYFGPGTRLTVL.